This is a list of T cell receptor beta chains from one sample in a study of blood T cell repertoires in COVID-19. Assay used: immunoSEQ multiplex PCR; TCRdb lists only in-frame clones, some missing. Counted here are about 150,000 clones, about 88% occurring once; the ten biggest clones make up about 2.1%. The sample taken for sequencing was peripheral blood. The receptor set was obtained from a human donor in a cohort sampled during active COVID-19. Each CDR3 is given with its conserved first and last residue. A D gene is named only where the DNA matches it firmly. Rows give clone size only sometimes, using once, few, many, or a class for an expanded clone.

TRBJ2-1 TRBD2 TRBV16 NA CASSQSRTSGGRSSYNEQFF TGTGCCAGCAGCCAATCTAGGACTAGCGGGGGCCGGAGCTCCTACAATGAGCAGTTCTTC
TRBJ2-3 TRBD2 TRBV25-1 NA CASSDSPSGRMQYF TGTGCCAGCAGTGATTCCCCTAGCGGGAGAATGCAGTATTTT
TRBJ2-3 TRBD2 TRBV7-2 NA CASSVGLAGGPGGTQYF TGTGCCAGCAGCGTGGGACTAGCGGGGGGCCCGGGTGGTACGCAGTATTTT
TRBJ1-6 TRBD1 TRBV28 NA CASSLWTGDSPLHF TGTGCCAGCAGTTTATGGACAGGGGATTCACCCCTCCACTTT
TRBJ2-1 TRBD2 TRBV19 few CASRTSGPSYNEQFF TGTGCCAGTCGGACTAGCGGGCCCTCCTACAATGAGCAGTTCTTC
TRBJ2-1 NA TRBV7-2 NA CASSPYSTEIEQFF TGTGCCAGCAGCCCCTATTCCACGGAGATTGAGCAGTTCTTC
TRBJ2-3 NA TRBV29-1 NA CSVGAGPDTQYF TGCAGCGTTGGGGCGGGCCCAGATACGCAGTATTTT
TRBJ1-1 TRBD1 TRBV12-3/TRBV12-4 NA CASSFSGGTEAFF TGTGCCAGCAGTTTTTCAGGGGGCACTGAAGCTTTCTTT
TRBJ2-1 NA TRBV11-2 once CASSPYRGASGEQFF TGTGCCAGCAGCCCTTATAGGGGCGCTAGTGGTGAGCAGTTCTTC
TRBJ2-7 NA TRBV28 NA CASSRPGAGSYEQYF TGTGCCAGCAGCCGCCCAGGGGCCGGCTCCTACGAGCAGTACTTC
TRBJ1-1 TRBD1 TRBV10-3 NA CAIRQDRGRVNTEAFF TGTGCCATCAGACAAGACAGGGGGCGAGTGAACACTGAAGCTTTCTTT
TRBJ1-1 TRBD1 TRBV7-9 NA CASSSVGGYSEAFF TGTGCCAGCAGCTCCGTAGGGGGCTACTCTGAAGCTTTCTTT
TRBJ2-5 TRBD2 TRBV28 NA CASSLAGGFQETQYF TGTGCCAGCAGTTTAGCGGGGGGCTTCCAAGAGACCCAGTACTTC
TRBJ2-1 TRBD1 TRBV4-1 NA CASSLGQGAYNEQFF TGCGCCAGCAGCCTGGGACAGGGGGCTTACAATGAGCAGTTCTTC
TRBJ1-1 NA TRBV29-1 NA CSVTPRGNTEAFF TGCAGCGTTACTCCTAGGGGGAACACTGAAGCTTTCTTT
TRBJ2-2 TRBD2 TRBV3-1/TRBV3-2 NA CASSQARGAGELFF TGTGCCAGCAGCCAAGCCCGGGGGGCCGGGGAGCTGTTTTTT
TRBJ1-4 TRBD1 TRBV30 NA CAWSLDRGEKLFF TGTGCCTGGAGTCTTGACAGGGGTGAAAAACTGTTTTTT
TRBJ1-4 TRBD1 TRBV27 NA CASSFRPGQGVSARLTNEKLFF TGTGCCAGCAGTTTCCGGCCGGGACAGGGAGTCTCGGCGAGACTAACTAATGAAAAACTGTTTTTT
TRBJ1-5 NA TRBV10-1 NA CASSEPHGQRISNQPQHF TGCGCCAGCAGTGAGCCCCATGGACAGAGGATTAGCAATCAGCCCCAGCATTTT
TRBJ2-7 NA TRBV5-3 few CASPLRAYSYEQYF TGTGCCAGCCCTCTCAGGGCATACTCCTACGAGCAGTACTTC
TRBJ2-3 TRBD2 TRBV7-6 NA CASSLEGLGLTSTDTQYF TGTGCCAGCAGCTTAGAGGGACTAGGCTTAACTAGCACAGATACGCAGTATTTT
TRBJ1-4 TRBD1 TRBV30 NA CAWSGGRGLEKLFF TGTGCCTGGAGTGGTGGCAGGGGGCTTGAAAAACTGTTTTTT
TRBJ1-2 NA TRBV15 NA CATSNGEGFYGYTF TGTGCCACCAGCAACGGGGAGGGGTTCTATGGCTACACCTTC
TRBJ2-2 NA TRBV4-2 NA CASSQVTGTGELFF TGTGCCAGCAGCCAAGTAACGGGCACCGGGGAGCTGTTTTTT
TRBJ1-1 NA TRBV4-1 NA CASSQDGVNTEAFF TGCGCCAGCAGCCAAGATGGAGTTAACACTGAAGCTTTCTTT
TRBJ2-7 TRBD1 TRBV6-6 NA CASTSDRGLYKQYF TGTGCCAGCACCTCAGACAGGGGCCTGTACAAGCAGTACTTC
TRBJ2-2 NA TRBV9 few CASSVAGNTGELFF TGTGCCAGCAGCGTAGCGGGGAACACCGGGGAGCTGTTTTTT
TRBJ2-5 TRBD2 TRBV4-2 NA CASSQAGTSGVGAQYF TGTGCCAGCAGCCAAGCGGGGACTAGCGGGGTTGGGGCCCAGTACTTC
TRBJ2-7 NA TRBV7-9 NA CASTGRGVHEQYF TGTGCCAGCACCGGCAGGGGTGTACACGAGCAGTACTTC
TRBJ1-2 NA TRBV7-2 NA CASSGPGSYYGYTF TGTGCCAGCAGCGGCCCGGGGTCTTACTATGGCTACACCTTC
TRBJ1-4 NA TRBV25-1 NA CARREKLGQLHEKLFF TGTGCCCGCAGGGAAAAGCTAGGACAGTTACATGAAAAACTGTTTTTT
TRBJ1-1 TRBD1 TRBV24-1 NA CATSDRDRRDGAFF TGTGCCACCAGTGATAGGGACAGGCGGGATGGGGCTTTCTTT
TRBJ1-1 NA TRBV5-4 once CASSLIGGNEAFF TGTGCCAGCAGCTTGATCGGGGGAAATGAAGCTTTCTTT
TRBJ2-7 NA TRBV7-2 NA CASSPAVGGALEQYF TGTGCCAGCAGCCCCGCCGTGGGGGGGGCTCTTGAGCAGTACTTC
TRBJ1-1 NA TRBV20-1 NA CSASGQLNTEAFF TGCAGTGCTAGTGGACAGCTGAACACTGAAGCTTTCTTT
TRBJ1-6 TRBD1 TRBV4-1 NA CASSRPGQGAEVNSPLHF TGCGCCAGCAGCCGCCCGGGACAGGGGGCAGAGGTTAATTCACCCCTCCACTTT
TRBJ2-3 NA TRBV7-2 NA CASSLARSTDTQYF TGTGCCAGCAGCTTAGCTCGTAGCACAGATACGCAGTATTTT
TRBJ1-2 NA TRBV3-1/TRBV3-2 NA CASSRSGYGYTF TGTGCCAGCAGCCGGAGTGGCTATGGCTACACCTTC
TRBJ1-5 TRBD1 TRBV30 NA CAWSVGRGLSNQPQHF TGTGCCTGGAGTGTGGGCAGGGGGCTTTCAAATCAGCCCCAGCATTTT
TRBJ2-1 NA TRBV7-6 NA CASSLSSNEQFF TGTGCCAGCAGCTTATCTAGCAATGAGCAGTTCTTC
TRBJ1-1 NA TRBV7-8 NA CASSSIPGNTEAFF TGTGCCAGCAGCTCGATACCAGGGAACACTGAAGCTTTCTTT
TRBJ2-1 TRBD2 TRBV6-2/TRBV6-3 NA CASSYSPSGGTYNEQFF TGTGCCAGCAGTTACTCCCCTAGCGGGGGAACATACAATGAGCAGTTCTTC
TRBJ1-2 TRBD1 TRBV6-5 NA CASSSPTGTGRYGYTF TGTGCCAGCAGTTCGCCAACCGGGACAGGACGATATGGCTACACCTTC
TRBJ1-1 NA TRBV19 NA CASSAWTDTEAFF TGTGCCAGTAGTGCCTGGACAGACACTGAAGCTTTCTTT
TRBJ1-1 TRBD1 TRBV6-6 NA CASIGGTGLGAFF TGTGCCAGCATAGGAGGGACAGGTTTGGGGGCTTTCTTT
TRBJ2-3 TRBD2 TRBV3-1/TRBV3-2 NA CASSQVPGLAGAGDTQYF TGTGCCAGCAGCCAAGTCCCGGGACTAGCGGGAGCGGGAGATACGCAGTATTTT
TRBJ2-7 TRBD1 TRBV18 NA CASSPGGQGTYEQYF TGTGCCAGCTCTCCTGGAGGACAGGGAACCTACGAGCAGTACTTC
TRBJ2-7 NA TRBV27 NA CASSPEQRQNYEQYF TGTGCCAGCAGCCCGGAACAAAGACAGAACTACGAGCAGTACTTC
TRBJ2-1 NA TRBV18 NA CASSPSAGEQFF TGTGCCAGCTCACCTTCCGCCGGTGAGCAGTTCTTC
TRBJ2-1 NA TRBV6-2/TRBV6-3 NA CASSYGAPEQFF TGTGCCAGCAGTTACGGGGCGCCTGAGCAGTTCTTC
TRBJ1-1 NA TRBV5-1 NA CASRQEGNTEAFF TGCGCCAGCAGGCAGGAGGGTAACACTGAAGCTTTCTTT
TRBJ1-1 NA TRBV30 NA CAWSLGQLDTEAFF TGTGCCTGGAGTCTTGGACAGTTAGACACTGAAGCTTTCTTT
TRBJ1-4 NA TRBV5-1 NA CASSLDAQVEGEKLFF TGCGCCAGCAGCTTGGACGCCCAGGTAGAGGGTGAAAAACTGTTTTTT
TRBJ2-5 NA TRBV30 NA CAWTQGLDRTQYF TGTGCCTGGACCCAGGGCCTTGACCGGACCCAGTACTTC
TRBJ1-5 NA TRBV6-6 NA CASRSYSNQPQHF TGTGCCAGCAGGAGTTATAGCAATCAGCCCCAGCATTTT